This T cell receptor (beta chain) was documented in a study of HIV-infected patients and healthy controls. 500 ng RNA was reverse transcribed with alpha and beta constant-region primers. Separate chain-specific third strand synthesis with multiplexing indices produced the alpha and beta libraries. From the 5' RACE reads, TCRdb called clonotypes with MiXCR, one entry per CDR3 protein. Of more than 15,000 distinct CDR3 sequences in the sample, less than 15% were seen once. This clonotype is categorized as medium-sized. The antigen remains unidentified. No cell fractionation was done, so the repertoire covers all unsorted peripheral blood T cells. Whole-study findings and limits: During therapy, HIV-associated CDR3s fell significantly in frequency, while CMV-associated CDR3s did not change significantly. The seeming recovery of the Gini index after therapy in HIV-infected patients vanished in size-matched data. HIV+ repertoires were severely depleted of MAIT alpha-chain CDR3s, unlike healthy controls.

Sequencing was carried out using blood. The clonotype comes from an adult in good health.

CDR3 nucleotide sequence: TGCGCCAGCAGCTTGGTAGGTAGCGGGTATGGTACCTACAATGAGCAGTTCTTC. Its translation: CASSLVGSGYGTYNEQFF. The chain joins TRBV5-1 to TRBJ2-1; 7 bases are a match to TRBD2. V trimming: 0 bases; J trimming: 2 bases; junction bases outside the gene matches: 11. The CDR3 spans 18 residues. Germline lookup yields CDR1 SGHRS and CDR2 YFSETQ.